The rows below give T cell receptor beta chains drawn from one sample of a study of blood T cell repertoires in COVID-19. The method was immunoSEQ multiplex PCR; TCRdb's version includes in-frame clones alone and lacks a portion of them. This sample has about 200,000 clones, with more than 70% found just once. The sequenced sample was peripheral blood. These receptors came from a man aged 18 to 30 with active or convalescent COVID-19. Both conserved end residues are part of each CDR3. The D gene is left open where the match is weak. Some rows have no size entry. The others give once, few or many, or a class for an expanded clone.

j_call,d_call,cdr3_length,clone_size,v_call,cdr3_aa,cdr3_nt
TRBJ1-5,TRBD1,14,-,TRBV2,CASSTDRGREPQHF,TGTGCCAGCAGTACCGACAGGGGAAGAGAGCCCCAGCATTTT
TRBJ2-7,-,13,-,TRBV6-5,CASRRDTSEEQYF,TGTGCCAGCAGACGGGACACCTCCGAGGAGCAGTACTTC
TRBJ1-1,-,12,few,TRBV2,CASRDNRVEAFF,TGTGCCAGCAGGGATAACAGGGTAGAAGCTTTCTTT
TRBJ1-2,-,15,-,TRBV4-2,CASSQTQDANYGYTF,TGTGCCAGCAGCCAAACACAGGACGCTAACTATGGCTACACCTTC
TRBJ2-1,TRBD1,14,once,TRBV7-3,CASSDGQAYNEQFF,TGTGCCAGCAGCGACGGACAGGCCTACAATGAGCAGTTCTTC
TRBJ1-1,-,14,-,TRBV2,CASRYRQLNTEAFF,TGTGCCAGCAGGTACAGACAGTTGAACACTGAAGCTTTCTTT
TRBJ1-6,TRBD1,16,-,TRBV6-1,CASSAGGLSYNSPLHF,TGTGCCAGCAGTGCAGGGGGCCTGTCCTATAATTCACCCCTCCACTTT
TRBJ2-7,-,13,-,TRBV11-2,CASSFTGTYEQYF,TGTGCCAGCAGCTTTACCGGGACCTACGAGCAGTACTTC
TRBJ1-4,-,15,-,TRBV2,CASSPLSGVNEKLFF,TGTGCCAGCAGCCCACTTTCAGGGGTTAATGAAAAACTGTTTTTT
TRBJ1-1,-,16,-,TRBV19,CASKGNEVSSNTEAFF,TGTGCCAGTAAAGGTAACGAGGTCAGCTCGAACACTGAAGCTTTCTTT
TRBJ1-1,-,14,-,TRBV7-9,CASSAQGRGTEAFF,TGTGCCAGCAGCGCCCAGGGGAGGGGCACTGAAGCTTTCTTT
TRBJ2-1,-,16,-,TRBV6-5,CASSYSIQGRGNEQFF,TGTGCCAGCAGTTACTCGATCCAGGGCAGGGGCAATGAGCAGTTCTTC
TRBJ1-1,-,15,-,TRBV9,CASSTTGTPSTEAFF,TGTGCCAGCAGCACAACCGGGACACCGTCCACCGAAGCTTTCTTT
TRBJ1-5,TRBD1,14,-,TRBV6-4,CASSPTGGNQPQHF,TGTGCCAGCAGTCCGACAGGGGGCAATCAGCCCCAGCATTTT
TRBJ1-1,-,14,-,TRBV7-2,CASLGRPRVTEAFF,TGTGCCAGCCTGGGCAGGCCCAGGGTCACTGAAGCTTTCTTT
TRBJ1-2,-,13,few,TRBV11-2,CASTRGQNYGYTF,TGTGCCAGCACCAGAGGGCAGAACTATGGCTACACCTTC
TRBJ2-3,-,12,-,TRBV3-1/TRBV3-2,CASSLSKDTQYF,TGTGCCAGCAGCCTATCTAAGGATACGCAGTATTTT
TRBJ1-1,-,15,-,TRBV5-1,CASSPGGQMNTEAFF,TGCGCCAGCAGCCCCGGCGGGCAGATGAACACTGAAGCTTTCTTT
TRBJ1-4,TRBD1,16,-,TRBV6-5,CASSYATGGFFEKLFF,TGTGCCAGCAGTTACGCGACAGGGGGCTTTTTTGAAAAACTGTTTTTT
TRBJ2-6,-,15,few,TRBV4-2,CASSRGLGGANVLTF,TGTGCCAGCAGCCGAGGACTGGGAGGGGCCAACGTCCTGACTTTC
TRBJ1-2,TRBD1,15,-,TRBV6-5,CASSYTGTGEGGYTF,TGTGCCAGCAGTTATACGGGGACAGGGGAAGGTGGCTACACCTTC
TRBJ1-1,TRBD1,15,-,TRBV7-9,CASSLAGGTGTEAFF,TGTGCCAGCAGCTTAGCGGGGGGGACAGGCACTGAAGCTTTCTTT
TRBJ2-7,-,14,-,TRBV19,CASSRTVSPYEQYF,TGTGCCAGTAGTAGGACAGTCTCACCCTACGAGCAGTACTTC
TRBJ2-2,TRBD1,16,-,TRBV10-3,CAIKLSGTGDSGELFF,TGTGCCATCAAATTGTCCGGGACAGGGGATTCCGGGGAGCTGTTTTTT
TRBJ2-1,-,15,-,TRBV18,CASSPSQGHIHEQFF,TGTGCCAGCTCACCGAGTCAGGGGCATATCCATGAGCAGTTCTTC
TRBJ1-2,-,15,-,TRBV15,CATSRDLGAEVGYTF,TGTGCCACCAGCAGAGATCTGGGGGCAGAGGTAGGCTACACCTTC
TRBJ1-2,-,12,once,TRBV9,CASSGVVAGYTF,TGTGCCAGCAGCGGTGTGGTGGCTGGCTACACCTTC
TRBJ2-2,-,17,-,TRBV11-2,CASSPRSGTPNTGELFF,TGTGCCAGCAGCCCCCGGTCGGGGACTCCGAACACCGGGGAGCTGTTTTTT
TRBJ1-2,-,14,-,TRBV6-5,CASRGGHRNYGYTF,TGTGCCAGCAGGGGAGGACACCGAAACTATGGCTACACCTTC
TRBJ2-7,TRBD1,13,-,TRBV24-1,CATSDPGGYEQYF,TGTGCCACCAGTGATCCAGGGGGCTACGAGCAGTACTTC
TRBJ2-2,-,15,once,TRBV19,CASMVGQGGAGELFF,TGTGCCAGTATGGTCGGCCAGGGAGGCGCCGGGGAGCTGTTTTTT
TRBJ2-1,-,16,-,TRBV4-1,CASSQAAVSSYNEQFF,TGCGCCAGCAGCCAAGCGGCGGTGAGCTCCTACAATGAGCAGTTCTTC
TRBJ1-4,-,16,-,TRBV5-1,CASSLGWRATNEKLFF,TGCGCCAGCAGCTTGGGGTGGCGGGCAACTAATGAAAAACTGTTTTTT
TRBJ2-2,TRBD1,16,-,TRBV18,CASSPPGTGGTGELFF,TGTGCCAGCTCACCACCGGGGACAGGGGGAACCGGGGAGCTGTTTTTT
TRBJ1-5,TRBD1,15,-,TRBV19,CASSITGGVNQPQHF,TGTGCCAGTAGTATAACAGGGGGCGTCAATCAGCCCCAGCATTTT
TRBJ1-2,-,14,-,TRBV11-2,CASSHLRGREGYTF,TGTGCCAGCAGCCACCTCAGGGGTAGGGAAGGCTACACCTTC
TRBJ2-4,-,13,-,TRBV12-3/TRBV12-4,CASRPLSKNIQYF,TGTGCCAGCAGGCCCCTATCCAAAAACATTCAGTACTTC
TRBJ1-2,-,13,few,TRBV29-1,CSVEEEGDYGYTF,TGCAGCGTTGAAGAGGAGGGTGACTATGGCTACACCTTC
TRBJ1-1,TRBD1,13,-,TRBV7-9,CASSLKQGTEAFF,TGTGCCAGCAGCTTAAAACAGGGGACTGAAGCTTTCTTT
TRBJ1-5,TRBD1,15,-,TRBV24-1,CATHIADREVWPQHF,TGTGCCACCCACATCGCGGACAGGGAGGTATGGCCCCAGCATTTT
TRBJ1-4,TRBD1,15,-,TRBV5-1,CASSGGTVYNEKLFF,TGCGCCAGCAGCGGAGGGACAGTTTATAATGAAAAACTGTTTTTT
TRBJ1-2,-,13,-,TRBV12-5,CASGLPGIDGYTF,TGTGCTAGTGGTTTGCCGGGGATAGATGGCTACACCTTC
TRBJ1-1,-,13,-,TRBV7-9,CASSILTGTEAFF,TGTGCCAGCAGCATACTGACAGGCACTGAAGCTTTCTTT
TRBJ1-2,-,19,-,TRBV5-6,CASSPRPGNKRENLYGYTF,TGTGCCAGCAGCCCCCGTCCCGGGAATAAGAGAGAAAACTTATATGGCTACACCTTC
TRBJ1-2,-,14,-,TRBV5-6,CASSLARPNYGYTF,TGTGCCAGCAGCTTAGCCAGGCCTAACTATGGCTACACCTTC
TRBJ2-7,TRBD1,15,-,TRBV5-1,CASSSARDSTYEQYF,TGCGCCAGCAGCTCGGCCAGGGACAGCACCTACGAGCAGTACTTC
TRBJ2-3,TRBD2,17,-,TRBV5-4,CASRIELAGGRTDTQYF,TGTGCCAGCAGGATCGAACTAGCGGGAGGTCGCACAGATACGCAGTATTTT
TRBJ2-1,-,8,-,TRBV29-1,CTYNEQFF,TGCACTTACAATGAGCAGTTCTTC
TRBJ1-1,-,14,-,TRBV5-1,CASTPTSPNTEAFF,TGCGCCAGCACGCCGACAAGTCCAAACACTGAAGCTTTCTTT
TRBJ2-2,-,14,-,TRBV11-3,CASSAKSVLGELFF,TGTGCCAGCAGCGCCAAGAGTGTTCTCGGGGAGCTGTTTTTT
TRBJ2-1,-,15,-,TRBV15,CATSRDLGSYNEQFF,TGTGCCACCAGCAGAGATCTCGGCTCCTACAATGAGCAGTTCTTC
TRBJ1-1,TRBD1,14,-,TRBV12-5,CASAWGAGGTEAFF,TGTGCTAGTGCCTGGGGGGCAGGGGGCACTGAAGCTTTCTTT
TRBJ2-3,TRBD2,16,-,TRBV5-8,CASSLRLAGGTDTQYF,TGTGCCAGCAGCTTGCGGCTAGCGGGAGGGACAGATACGCAGTATTTT
TRBJ2-3,TRBD2,16,-,TRBV5-1,CASSPPGTSGTDTQYF,TGCGCCAGCAGCCCGCCCGGGACTAGCGGGACAGATACGCAGTATTTT
TRBJ1-5,-,15,once,TRBV5-1,CASSLDGSYNQPQHF,TGCGCCAGCAGCTTGGATGGCAGTTACAATCAGCCCCAGCATTTT